This is a list of T cell receptor beta chains from one sample in a study of blood T cell repertoires in COVID-19. Using immunoSEQ multiplex PCR, the repertoire was profiled, and TCRdb retains in-frame clones only, with some absent. Counted here are about 81,000 clones, about 84% occurring once; the ten biggest clones make up roughly 27%. Sequencing input: peripheral blood. The receptor set was obtained from a human donor in a cohort sampled during active COVID-19. Both conserved end residues are part of each CDR3.

V gene: TRBV21-1
CDR3 protein: CASSKPSGLSYEQYF

V gene: TRBV27
CDR3 protein: CASSPAGGFSNQPQHF

V gene: TRBV9
CDR3 protein: CASSVEWTGGGGYTF

V gene: TRBV30
CDR3 protein: CAWSAPGQYEQYF

V gene: TRBV5-4
CDR3 protein: CASSLLAGGSYEQYF

V gene: TRBV7-2
CDR3 protein: CASSNNRGAYEQYF

V gene: TRBV18
CDR3 protein: CASSPRDRWTQYF

V gene: TRBV7-9
CDR3 protein: CASSSGQGAYGYTF

V gene: TRBV6-5
CDR3 protein: CASRPTGTDTQYF

V gene: TRBV5-6
CDR3 protein: CASSPIRGTGNTEAFF

V gene: TRBV10-3
CDR3 protein: CAISLQGYEQYF

V gene: TRBV15
CDR3 protein: CATSPTGFGELFF

V gene: TRBV28
CDR3 protein: CASGKRNPDTQYF

V gene: TRBV12-5
CDR3 protein: CASETGVGETQYF

V gene: TRBV30
CDR3 protein: CAWTGGYNSPLHF

V gene: TRBV19
CDR3 protein: CASSILAGDGSYNEQFF

V gene: TRBV5-6
CDR3 protein: CASNRRGTSTDTQYF

V gene: TRBV5-4
CDR3 protein: CASSPDRDVVEKLFF

V gene: TRBV28
CDR3 protein: CASSQDRATYEQYF

V gene: TRBV28
CDR3 protein: CASSLMDTAQPQHF

V gene: TRBV27
CDR3 protein: CASSLGIGGEAFF

V gene: TRBV6-5
CDR3 protein: CASRRGSNYGYTF

V gene: TRBV24-1
CDR3 protein: CATSDLTGDNEQFF

V gene: TRBV9
CDR3 protein: CASSPPGASGRPEQYF

V gene: TRBV3-1/TRBV3-2
CDR3 protein: CASSQGYQGRIQETQYF

V gene: TRBV2
CDR3 protein: CASSARQGFQPQHF

V gene: TRBV18
CDR3 protein: CASSPGTGMRAFF